Given below is one T cell receptor (beta chain) in context. Distinct nucleotide sequences in the sample also encode this CDR3. TCRdb keeps only in-frame clones here, not all; method: immunoSEQ multiplex PCR. The repertoire holds 2 million to 3 million clones, with approximately 93% as singletons. This record comes from a study of shared clonotypes between healthy human individuals. Per germline, CDR1 SQVTM and CDR2 ANQGSEA. The CDR3 has 13 residues. The V and J ends lost 4 bases and 1 base respectively, with 11 bases between them. Input material: naive CD4+ T cells from PBMCs. Subset denoted: CD45RA+ positively selected. V usage is TRBV29-1 and J usage is TRBJ2-7; D might be TRBD1 (5 bases). This receptor was taken from a man between 18 and 29 years old in good health. Some clones in this sample may be carry-over from other donors' samples. The CDR3 loop reads CSVGGQGSYEQYF. The CDR3 region has the DNA TGCAGCGTTGGTGGCCAGGGTTCCTACGAGCAGTACTTC.